This T cell receptor (beta chain) was documented in a study of regulatory T cells in long-lasting Graves disease. This CDR3 region has 17 residues. CDR1 is ENHRY and CDR2 is SYGVKD in the germline V gene. After removal of 3 bases from V and 8 bases from J, the junction contained 15 bases not matched to a gene. Time point noted: newly diagnosed GD, antithyroid drugs for less than 3 months. Following extraction of RNA from PBMCs, that RNA was used to make the TCR library. This clonotype has a count of ten or more. As yet, its antigen is unknown. Overall study findings and caveats: Reduced TCR diversity was observed in persistent Graves' patients versus newly diagnosed patients. Persistent disease favored TRBV28, TRBJ1-2 and TRBJ2-5.

The TCR beta library used iRepertoire HTBI primers with Arm-PCR amplification of CDR3. MiXCR was run by TCRdb on the multiplex PCR reads, yielding one entry per CDR3 protein. The table has approximately 210,000 distinct CDR3 sequences, roughly 18% seen once. Sequencing was performed on peripheral blood mononuclear cells (PBMCs), taken at new diagnosis, from a patient treated with antithyroid drugs. V usage is TRBV10-3 and J usage is TRBJ2-1; 8 positions agree with TRBD2. The sequence was obtained from a female donor with Graves disease. CDR3 sequence reads: CAISDPTSAGLVDEQFF. The CDR3 DNA reads TGTGCCATCAGTGACCCGACTAGCGCGGGACTTGTCGATGAGCAGTTCTTC.